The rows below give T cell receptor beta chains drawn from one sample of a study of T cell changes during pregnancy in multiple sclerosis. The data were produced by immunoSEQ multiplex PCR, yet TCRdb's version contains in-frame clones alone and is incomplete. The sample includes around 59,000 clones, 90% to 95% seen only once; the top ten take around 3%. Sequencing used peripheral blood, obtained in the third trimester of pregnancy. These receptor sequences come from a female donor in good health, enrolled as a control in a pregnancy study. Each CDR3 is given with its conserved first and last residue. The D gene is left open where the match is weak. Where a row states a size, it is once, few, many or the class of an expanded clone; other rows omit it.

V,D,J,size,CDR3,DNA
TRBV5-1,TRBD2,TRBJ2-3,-,CASSLRLAGTDTQYF,TGCGCCAGCAGCTTGAGACTAGCGGGCACAGATACGCAGTATTTT
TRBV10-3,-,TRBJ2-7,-,CAISEGLSYEQYF,TGTGCCATCAGTGAGGGCCTCTCCTACGAGCAGTACTTC
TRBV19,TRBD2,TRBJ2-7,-,CASSIGSGTPYEQYF,TGTGCCAGTAGTATAGGGAGCGGGACCCCCTACGAGCAGTACTTC
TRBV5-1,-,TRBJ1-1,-,CASSLGTPGGTEAFF,TGCGCCAGCAGCCTCGGGACTCCGGGAGGCACTGAAGCTTTCTTT
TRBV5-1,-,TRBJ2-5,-,CASTHGGETQYF,TGCGCCAGCACCCACGGGGGAGAGACCCAGTACTTC
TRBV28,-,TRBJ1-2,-,CASSPSRGSYGYTF,TGTGCCAGCAGTCCCTCTAGAGGGTCCTATGGCTACACCTTC
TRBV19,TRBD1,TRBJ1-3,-,CASSPQGAGGNTIYF,TGTGCCAGTAGTCCGCAGGGGGCAGGTGGAAACACCATATATTTT
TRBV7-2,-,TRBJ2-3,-,CASRPPVGLTDTQYF,TGTGCCAGCAGGCCCCCCGTGGGACTCACAGATACGCAGTATTTT
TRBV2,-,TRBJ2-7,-,CASRRTDEQYF,TGTGCCAGCAGGAGGACAGACGAGCAGTACTTC
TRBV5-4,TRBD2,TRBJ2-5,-,CASNSLGGGETQYF,TGTGCCAGCAACTCGCTGGGGGGAGGGGAGACCCAGTACTTC
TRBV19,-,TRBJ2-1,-,CASSIDLSGGQFF,TGTGCCAGTAGTATAGATCTAAGCGGAGGGCAGTTCTTC
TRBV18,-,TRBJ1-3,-,CASSPPGGWRGDGNTIYF,TGTGCCAGCTCACCACCCGGGGGATGGAGAGGAGATGGAAACACCATATATTTT
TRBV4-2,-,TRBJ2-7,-,CASSQGPLGGVNSYEQYF,TGTGCCAGCAGCCAAGGGCCTCTAGGGGGAGTTAACTCCTACGAGCAGTACTTC
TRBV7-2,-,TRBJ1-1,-,CASSLAPGAYTEAFF,TGTGCCAGCAGCTTAGCGCCAGGGGCGTACACTGAAGCTTTCTTT
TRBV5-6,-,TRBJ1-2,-,CASSWGGINGYTF,TGTGCCAGCAGCTGGGGGGGCATCAACGGCTACACCTTC
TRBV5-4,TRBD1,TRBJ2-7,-,CASSPRGHNVYEQYF,TGTGCCAGCAGCCCAAGGGGGCATAACGTCTACGAGCAGTACTTC
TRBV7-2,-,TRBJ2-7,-,CASSLIDEQYF,TGTGCCAGCAGCTTAATCGACGAGCAGTACTTC
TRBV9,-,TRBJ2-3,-,CASSAIGEWTDTQYF,TGTGCCAGCAGCGCCATCGGAGAGTGGACAGATACGCAGTATTTT
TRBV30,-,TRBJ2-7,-,CAWSVGGYEQYF,TGTGCCTGGAGTGTGGGAGGTTACGAGCAGTACTTC
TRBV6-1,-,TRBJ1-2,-,CASSVRGDYGYTF,TGTGCCAGCAGTGTACGAGGAGACTATGGCTACACCTTC
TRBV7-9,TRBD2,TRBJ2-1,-,CASSRLAGAYNEQFF,TGTGCCAGCAGCCGACTAGCGGGAGCCTACAATGAGCAGTTCTTC
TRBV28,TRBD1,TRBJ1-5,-,CASSLDRGNQPQHF,TGTGCCAGCAGTCTCGACAGGGGAAATCAGCCCCAGCATTTT
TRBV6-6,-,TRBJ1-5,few,CASSYTRGNQPQHF,TGTGCCAGCAGTTACACCCGGGGCAATCAGCCCCAGCATTTT
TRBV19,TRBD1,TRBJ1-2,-,CASRHDRGLSYGYTF,TGTGCCAGTAGACACGACAGGGGTCTTAGCTATGGCTACACCTTC
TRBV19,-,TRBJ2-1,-,CASSTGGFAYNEQFF,TGTGCCAGTAGTACAGGAGGGTTCGCCTACAATGAGCAGTTCTTC
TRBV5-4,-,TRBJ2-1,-,CASSLGGRGSYNEQFF,TGTGCCAGCAGCTTAGGGGGAAGGGGCTCCTACAATGAGCAGTTCTTC
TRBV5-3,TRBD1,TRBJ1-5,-,CARSLDRGNQPQHF,TGTGCCAGAAGCTTGGACAGGGGTAATCAGCCCCAGCATTTT
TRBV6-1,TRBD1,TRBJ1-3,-,CASSDGTGKYTIYF,TGTGCCAGCAGTGACGGGACAGGGAAATACACCATATATTTT